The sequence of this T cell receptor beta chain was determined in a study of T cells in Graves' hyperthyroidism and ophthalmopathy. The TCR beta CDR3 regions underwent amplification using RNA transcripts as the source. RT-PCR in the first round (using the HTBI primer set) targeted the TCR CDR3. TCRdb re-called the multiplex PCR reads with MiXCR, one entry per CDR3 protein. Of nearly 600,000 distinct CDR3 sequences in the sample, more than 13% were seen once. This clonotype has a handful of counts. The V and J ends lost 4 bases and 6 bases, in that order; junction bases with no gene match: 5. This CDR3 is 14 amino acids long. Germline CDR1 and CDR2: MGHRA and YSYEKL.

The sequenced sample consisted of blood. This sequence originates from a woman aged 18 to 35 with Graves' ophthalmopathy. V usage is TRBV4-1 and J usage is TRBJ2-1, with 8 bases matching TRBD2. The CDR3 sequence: CASSPSGSLNEQFF. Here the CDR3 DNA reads TGCGCCAGCAGCCCGAGCGGGAGTCTCAATGAGCAGTTCTTC.